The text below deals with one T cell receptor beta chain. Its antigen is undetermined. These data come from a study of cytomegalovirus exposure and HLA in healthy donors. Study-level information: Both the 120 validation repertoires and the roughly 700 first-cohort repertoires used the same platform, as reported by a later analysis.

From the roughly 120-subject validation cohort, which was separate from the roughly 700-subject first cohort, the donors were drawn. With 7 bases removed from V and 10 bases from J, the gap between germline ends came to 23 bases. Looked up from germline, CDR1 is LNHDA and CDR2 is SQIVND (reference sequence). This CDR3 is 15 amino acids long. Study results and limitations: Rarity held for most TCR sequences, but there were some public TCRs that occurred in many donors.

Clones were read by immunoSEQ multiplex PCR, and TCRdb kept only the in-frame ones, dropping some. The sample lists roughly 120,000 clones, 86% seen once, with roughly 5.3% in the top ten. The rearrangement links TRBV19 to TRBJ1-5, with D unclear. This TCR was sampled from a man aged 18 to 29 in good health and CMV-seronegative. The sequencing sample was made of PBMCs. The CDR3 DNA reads TGTGCCAGTACCAATATTGAAGGGAGGATCGAACCCCAGCATTTT. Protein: CASTNIEGRIEPQHF.